What follows are 9 T cell receptor beta chains derived from one specimen sequenced in a study of blood T cell repertoires in COVID-19. The table came from immunoSEQ multiplex PCR; TCRdb's copy has only in-frame clones and leaves some out. The sample lists a few hundred thousand clones, 80% to 90% occurring once. Sequences were obtained from peripheral blood. These receptor sequences come from a middle-aged man with acute or convalescent COVID-19.

CDR3 loop: CASSLGGNLNTEAFF. In nucleotides, the CDR3 is TGTGCCAGCAGCCTCGGGGGGAATCTGAACACTGAAGCTTTCTTT. The chain links TRBV6-5 to TRBJ1-1, with a weak D call TRBD1 (5 bases). The CDR3 spans 15 residues. The V end lost 6 bases, the J end lost 0 bases, and 14 bases lay between the germline ends. The germline CDR1 and CDR2 sequences are MNHEY and SVGAGI.

CDR3 DNA: TGTGCCAGTCGCTGGGACAGCACCGGGGAGCTGTTTTTT. Residues: CASRWDSTGELFF. The gene calls are TRBV19 and TRBJ2-2; 7 nucleotides agree with TRBD1. Germline assignment: CDR1 LNHDA and CDR2 SQIVND (reference sequence). The CDR3 sequence is 13 residues long. Trimming at V came to 8 bases and at J to 4 bases, leaving 4 bases not matched to a gene.

The V gene is TRBV4-1, the J gene TRBJ2-1, with 10 positions matching TRBD2. Germline V lookup: CDR1 MGHRA, CDR2 YSYEKL. The CDR3 has 17 amino acids. V dropped 4 bases and J dropped 2; count of bases not matched to a gene: 8. This CDR3 reads CASSRFGSGGAYNEQFF. The DNA of the CDR3 is TGCGCCAGCAGCCGATTTGGGAGCGGGGGGGCCTACAATGAGCAGTTCTTC.

CDR3 amino acids: CASSEAAGRYGYTF. CDR3 nucleotide sequence: TGTGCCAGCAGTGAAGCAGCAGGGCGCTATGGCTACACCTTC. The rearrangement links TRBV6-1 to TRBJ1-2; tentative D call: TRBD1 (5 bases). The CDR3 runs to 14 residues. CDR1 MNHNS and CDR2 SASEGT come from the germline V gene. V was pared by 0 bases and J by 4 bases, with 9 bases between.

The rearrangement links TRBV6-1 to TRBJ1-5, with D unresolved. CDR1 and CDR2 (germline): MNHNS, SASEGT. This CDR3 region has 14 residues. Trimming took 3 bases from V and 4 from J, leaving 10 bases between them. DNA of the CDR3: TGTGCCAGCAGTGACCACAGTCTGAATCAGCCCCAGCATTTT. Its translation: CASSDHSLNQPQHF.

The chain employs TRBV27 and TRBJ2-3; TRBD2 aligns across 9 bases. Trimming removed 5 bases from V and 2 bases from J; junction bases left unmatched: 8. Germline V gene lookup returns CDR1 MNHEY and CDR2 SMNVEV (reference sequence). This CDR3 contains 16 residues. The CDR3 DNA reads TGTGCCAGCAGTCTTTATATAGCGGGGGCCACAGATACGCAGTATTTT. Protein product: CASSLYIAGATDTQYF.

The V and J genes are TRBV5-1 and TRBJ1-2, with 9 bases matching TRBD1. Per germline, CDR1 SGHRS and CDR2 YFSETQ. V dropped 4 bases and J dropped 6; count of bases not matched to a gene: 10. The CDR3 consists of 15 residues. CDR3 bases: TGCGCCAGCAGCCCAGAGGGACAGGGAGGGGATGGCTACACCTTC. Protein product: CASSPEGQGGDGYTF.

The chain links TRBV5-4 to TRBJ1-2, with D maybe TRBD1 (6 bases). This CDR3 is 12 amino acids long. Germline assignment: CDR1 SGHNT and CDR2 YYREEE (reference sequence). Trimming took off 4 bases at V and 7 bases at J, with 11 bases between the two ends. The CDR3 nucleotides are TGTGCCAGCAGCGCCCAGGGGTTTGGCTACACCTTC. Translated: CASSAQGFGYTF.

The rearrangement uses TRBV6-5 and TRBJ1-3; D is undetermined. V lost 0 bases and J lost 1, with 10 bases in between. CDR1 and CDR2 from the germline V gene are MNHEY and SVGAGI. The length of the CDR3 is 16 residues. CDR3: CASSYSGGRSGNTIYF. DNA for the CDR3: TGTGCCAGCAGTTACTCCGGAGGGAGGTCTGGAAACACCATATATTTT.